What follows are 9 T cell receptor beta chains derived from one specimen sequenced in a study of human T cells and chemical hapten exposure. One entry per CDR3 protein, called by TCRdb with MiXCR from the RACE reads. The sample includes around 190,000 distinct CDR3 sequences, 20% to 25% of them seen just once. Stated time point: patch test 1, 2 weeks after DPC sensitization. Treatment reported: therapeutic diphenylcyclopropenone sensitization with weekly scalp DPC. The sequencing here drew on whole blood, taken in connection with sensitization to the hapten diphenylcyclopropenone (DPC). The receptor set was obtained from a woman between 45 and 60 years old with alopecia areata. Some clones in this sample may be carry-over from other donors' samples.

This clonotype was recorded many times. The chain is built from TRBV29-1 and TRBJ2-7; D call uncertain. Germline V gene data show CDR1 as SQVTM and CDR2 as ANQGSEA. The V gene lost 5 bases and the J gene lost 3 bases, with 14 bases spanning the gap. There are 13 residues in the CDR3. CDR3 region: CSVLAAIGYEQYF. In DNA form, the CDR3 reads TGCAGCGTTCTCGCGGCCATTGGCTACGAGCAGTACTTC.

The rearrangement uses TRBV11-2 and TRBJ1-2; D gene unclear. The CDR3 has 14 residues. Trimming pared 4 bases from V and 4 bases from J, leaving 13 bases between. The germline V gene has CDR1 SGHAT and CDR2 FQNNGV. The CDR3 DNA sequence: TGTGCCAGCAGCTCAACCCGAACCCCCTATGGCTACACCTTC. Protein product: CASSSTRTPYGYTF.

This CDR3 is CSVVPGLEAFF. CDR3 nucleotides: TGCAGCGTTGTTCCGGGGCTCGAAGCTTTCTTT. This chain uses TRBV29-1 with TRBJ1-1, with a tentative D call TRBD1 (5 bases). The CDR3 has 11 amino acids. Per germline, CDR1 SQVTM and CDR2 ANQGSEA. Between the trimmed V and J ends, which lost 4 bases and 8 bases, there was a span of 11 bases.

The table lists this clonotype with many counts. The V call is TRBV12-3 or TRBV12-4, the J call TRBJ1-5; 8 bases match TRBD1. Trimming cost V 3 bases and J 1 base; bases outside gene matches: 5. There are 16 residues in the CDR3. The CDR3 sequence is CASSFRGPNSNQPQHF. The CDR3 DNA follows: TGTGCCAGCAGTTTCAGGGGGCCTAACAGCAATCAGCCCCAGCATTTT.

V gene TRBV5-5 combines with J gene TRBJ1-1; 7 bases align to TRBD1. Trimming removed 6 bases from V and 3 bases from J; junction bases left unmatched: 5. Germline assignment: CDR1 SGHKS and CDR2 YYEKEE (reference sequence). The CDR3 consists of 13 residues. CDR3 DNA: TGTGCCAGCAAACAGGGGTACGACACTGAAGCTTTCTTT. It specifies CASKQGYDTEAFF.

This clonotype was seen a few times. The chain is built from TRBV27 and TRBJ2-7; the match to TRBD2 covers 8 bases. CDR1 is MNHEY, CDR2 SMNVEV, per germline (reference sequence). V shed 2 bases and J 9 bases; nucleotides not matched to a gene: 9. This CDR3 is built from 14 residues. This CDR3 is CASSLVAGSERQYF. DNA for the CDR3: TGTGCCAGCAGTTTAGTAGCGGGATCGGAAAGGCAGTACTTC.

This clonotype was seen more than once but under ten times. This sequence joins TRBV5-1 and TRBJ1-1, with TRBD1 as a possible D gene (5 bases). This CDR3 has 14 residues. Germline V gene data show CDR1 as SGHRS and CDR2 as YFSETQ. V lost 2 bases to trimming and J lost 2 bases, with 10 bases between them. CDR3 bases: TGCGCCAGCAGCTTTTATCAGGGTAACACTGAAGCTTTCTTT. Translated: CASSFYQGNTEAFF. Full variable domain (rest looked up from reference TRBV5-1 and TRBJ1-1): KAGVTQTPRYLIKTRGQQVTLSCSPISGHRSVSWYQQTPGQGLQFLFEYFSETQRNKGNFPGRFSGRQFSNSRSEMNVSTLELGDSALYLCASSFYQGNTEAFFGQGTRLTVV.

The chain carries TRBV29-1 and TRBJ2-7; 9 nucleotides agree with TRBD1. Germline V lookup: CDR1 SQVTM, CDR2 ANQGSEA. Germline trimming cut 4 bases from V and 5 bases from J; bases unmatched to any gene: 15. This CDR3 spans 16 amino acids. CDR3 nucleotide sequence: TGCAGCGTTGTCTTTATTCGGGGGACAGGGAACGACGAGCAGTACTTC. Translating gives CSVVFIRGTGNDEQYF.

This clonotype was observed a handful of times. V gene TRBV20-1 combines with J gene TRBJ2-1; weak D call: TRBD2 (5 bases). The length of the CDR3 is 19 residues. The ends were cut back, 5 bases at V and 0 bases at J, with 26 bases in the middle. Germline CDR1 is DFQATT and CDR2 is SNEGSKA (reference sequence). As DNA, the CDR3 is TGCAGTGCTGCTAGTTATCGGCTTAGCGCTGCAAGCTCCTACAATGAGCAGTTCTTC. Protein product: CSAASYRLSAASSYNEQFF.